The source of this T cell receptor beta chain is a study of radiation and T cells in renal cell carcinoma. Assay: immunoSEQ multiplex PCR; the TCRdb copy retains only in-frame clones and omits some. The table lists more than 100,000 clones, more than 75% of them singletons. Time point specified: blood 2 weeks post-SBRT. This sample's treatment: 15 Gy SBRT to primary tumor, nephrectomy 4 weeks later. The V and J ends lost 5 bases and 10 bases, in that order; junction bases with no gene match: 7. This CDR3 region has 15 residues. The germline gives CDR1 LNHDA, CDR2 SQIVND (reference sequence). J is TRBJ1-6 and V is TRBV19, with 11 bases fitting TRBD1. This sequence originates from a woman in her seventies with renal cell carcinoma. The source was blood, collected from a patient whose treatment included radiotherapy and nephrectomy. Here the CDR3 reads CASSSPGQGESPLHF. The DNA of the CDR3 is TGTGCCAGTAGTTCACCGGGACAGGGGGAATCACCCCTCCACTTT.